The T cell receptor beta chain described here comes from a study of T cell responses to AZD1222 COVID-19 vaccine. Assay: immunoSEQ multiplex PCR; the TCRdb copy retains only in-frame clones and omits some. Here the sample spans some 130,000 clones, 75% to 90% being singletons. As concerns this clone: Its antigen is currently unknown.

Germline CDR1 is MDHEN and CDR2 is SYDVKM. CDR3 length: 15 amino acids. Trimming took 6 bases from V and 5 from J; bases not matched to a gene: 8. General study findings and limits: Only a handful of AZD1222 recipients, several in all, had baseline seropositivity. Donors skewed white British and female; clonal diversity was possibly underestimated.

The V and J genes are TRBV28 and TRBJ2-7; TRBD1 agrees at 12 bases. The sequences come from peripheral blood, collected on day 0 of AZD1222 vaccination. The TCR was taken from an adult in good health. This CDR3 is CASSLMGTGGHEQYF. The CDR3, as DNA: TGTGCCAGCAGCCTAATGGGGACAGGGGGCCACGAGCAGTACTTC.